This T cell receptor beta chain originates from a study of T-cell reconstitution after alpha-beta-depleted transplantation in children. Study findings and constraints: Expanded clones from the graft, numbering several hundred, reportedly supplied alpha-beta T cells about two months after transplant. After transplant, high TCRbeta diversity at day 60 in some patients arose from surviving recipient T cells and thymic progenitors. Newly produced T cells mostly provided counts and TCRbeta diversity after one year, as hyperexpanded clones declined.

V dropped 3 bases and J dropped 9 bases, with 17 bases sitting between them. The CDR3 covers 14 residues. The germline CDR1 and CDR2 sequences are MDHEN and SYDVKM. Unique molecular identifiers tagged the TCRbeta library. Using its own MiXCR run on the PCR reads, TCRdb lists one record per CDR3 protein. Here the sample spans roughly 350,000 distinct CDR3 sequences, roughly 17% being singletons. This clonotype was seen a handful of times. No antigen is known for it. This sequence joins TRBV28 and TRBJ1-1; no clear D gene. This sample comprised PBMCs, mostly from graft donor cells, obtained 360 days after TCRalphabeta/CD19-depleted stem cell transplant. The clonotype comes from a male patient between 2 and 10 years old who had a stem cell transplant for acute lymphoblastic leukemia, so the T cells may come from the graft donor. Here the CDR3 DNA reads TGTGCCAGCAGTTTTGAGGACCCGTTTTTTAAAGCTTTCTTT. Translated: CASSFEDPFFKAFF.